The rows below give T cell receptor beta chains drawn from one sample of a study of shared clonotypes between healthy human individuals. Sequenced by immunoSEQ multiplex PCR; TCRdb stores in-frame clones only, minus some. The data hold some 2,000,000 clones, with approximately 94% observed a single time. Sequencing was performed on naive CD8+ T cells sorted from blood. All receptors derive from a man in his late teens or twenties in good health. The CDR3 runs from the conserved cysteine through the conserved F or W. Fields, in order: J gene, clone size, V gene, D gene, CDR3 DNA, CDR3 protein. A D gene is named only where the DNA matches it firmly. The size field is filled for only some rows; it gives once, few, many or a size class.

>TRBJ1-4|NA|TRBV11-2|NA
TGTGCCAGCAGCGCCCCAGGGATGGGTAATGAAAAACTGTTTTTT
CASSAPGMGNEKLFF
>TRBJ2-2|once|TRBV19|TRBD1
TGTGCCACCCTACAGGGGGCGAACACCGGGGAGCTGTTTTTT
CATLQGANTGELFF
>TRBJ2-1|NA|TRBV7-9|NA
TGTGCCAGCAGCTTAGACTTTAGCGGACCTAGCAATGAGCAGTTCTTC
CASSLDFSGPSNEQFF
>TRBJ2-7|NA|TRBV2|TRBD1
TGTGCCAGCGGGGGCAGGGGGTCGGACGAGCAGTACTTC
CASGGRGSDEQYF
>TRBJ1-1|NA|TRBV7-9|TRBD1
TGTGCCAGCAGCTTCGGACAGGGGAGGTTGACTGAAGCTTTCTTT
CASSFGQGRLTEAFF
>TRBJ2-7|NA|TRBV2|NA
TGTGCCAGCAGTGAAGCGTACGAGCAGTACTTC
CASSEAYEQYF
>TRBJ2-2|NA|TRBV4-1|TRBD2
TGCGCCAGCAGCCAAGGACTAGCGGGAGGGCCGGCCGGGGAGCTGTTTTTT
CASSQGLAGGPAGELFF
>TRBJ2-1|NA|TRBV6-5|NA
TGTGCCAGCAGTTACTCAAACTGGGATGAGCAGTTCTTC
CASSYSNWDEQFF
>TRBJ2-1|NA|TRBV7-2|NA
TGTGCCAGCAGCTTACCGGTGGGGGTGGTCGAGCAGTTCTTC
CASSLPVGVVEQFF
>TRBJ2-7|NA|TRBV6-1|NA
TGTGCCAGCAGATACAGCTCCTACGAGCAGTACTTC
CASRYSSYEQYF
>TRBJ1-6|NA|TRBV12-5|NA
TGTGCTAGTGGTTTGCTACCGCTTAACTTCAATTCACCCCTCCACTTT
CASGLLPLNFNSPLHF
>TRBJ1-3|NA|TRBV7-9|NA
TGTGCCAGCAGCTTAGCGGACAGTTCCTCTGGAAACACCATATATTTT
CASSLADSSSGNTIYF
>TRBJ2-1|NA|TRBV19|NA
TGTGCCAGTAGTGTACTAGGGGGAGAGGGGTTCAATGAGCAGTTCTTC
CASSVLGGEGFNEQFF
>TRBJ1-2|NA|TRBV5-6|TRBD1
TGTGCCAGCAGCTTCCTAATTCCCGGGACAGAAATTAACTATGGCTACACCTTC
CASSFLIPGTEINYGYTF
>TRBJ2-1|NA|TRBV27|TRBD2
TGTGCCAGCAGCCTAGCCTTAGCGGGAGGTATCGGGAGTGAGCAGTTCTTC
CASSLALAGGIGSEQFF
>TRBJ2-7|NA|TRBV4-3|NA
TGCGCCAGCAGCCAAGATTGGAGAGAACTTTCGTGGGAGCAGTACTTC
CASSQDWRELSWEQYF
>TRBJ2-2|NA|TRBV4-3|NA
TGCGCCAGCAGCCAAGATGTCGCGGGACTCGGGGAGCTGTTTTTT
CASSQDVAGLGELFF
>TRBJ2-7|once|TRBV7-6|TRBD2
TGTGCCAGCAGCTTAGCTCCTAGCGGATACGAGCAGTACTTC
CASSLAPSGYEQYF
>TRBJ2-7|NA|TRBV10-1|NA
TGCGCCAGCAGTGATACGTGGCCCTCCTACGAGCAGTACTTC
CASSDTWPSYEQYF
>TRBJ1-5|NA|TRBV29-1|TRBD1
TGCAGCGTTGTTACAGGGGACAGCAATCAGCCCCAGCATTTT
CSVVTGDSNQPQHF
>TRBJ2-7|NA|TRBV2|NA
TGTGCCAGCAGTGAATCCCGGGACCCCACCTACGAGCAGTACTTC
CASSESRDPTYEQYF
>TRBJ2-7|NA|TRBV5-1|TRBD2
TGCGCCAGCAGCTCCAGACTAGCGGGCCACTCCTACGAGCAGTACTTC
CASSSRLAGHSYEQYF
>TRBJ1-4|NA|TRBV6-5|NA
TGTGCCAGCAGTTACGGCGAAAAACTGTTTTTT
CASSYGEKLFF
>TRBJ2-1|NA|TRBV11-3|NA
TGTGCCAGCAGCTCTTCGGAGAACAATGAGCAGTTCTTC
CASSSSENNEQFF
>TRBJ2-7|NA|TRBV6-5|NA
TGTGCCAGCAGTCCCGGCCAAACATACGAGCAGTACTTC
CASSPGQTYEQYF
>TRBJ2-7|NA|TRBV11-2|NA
TGTGCCAGCAGCTCTTTCGAAGCGGGTGGTTCCCGCGAGCAGTACTTC
CASSSFEAGGSREQYF
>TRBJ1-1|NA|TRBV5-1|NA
TGCGCCAGCAGCTTGGGGACAAACACTGAAGCTTTCTTT
CASSLGTNTEAFF
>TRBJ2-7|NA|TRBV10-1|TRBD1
TGCGCCAGCAGTGACTCCGGGACAGGACTTACTAGGGAGCAGTACTTC
CASSDSGTGLTREQYF
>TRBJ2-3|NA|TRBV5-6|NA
TGTGCCAGCAGCTTGGCTGGGGGAAGCACAGATACGCAGTATTTT
CASSLAGGSTDTQYF
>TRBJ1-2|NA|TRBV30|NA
TGTGCCTGGAGTGCCTTGCACAAACAGGCCTCCTATGGCTACACCTTC
CAWSALHKQASYGYTF